Below, 13 T cell receptor beta chains from the same sample are listed, as sequenced in a study of blood T cell repertoires in COVID-19. The assay was immunoSEQ multiplex PCR, and TCRdb's table has in-frame clones only and misses some. The sample holds about 120,000 clones, about four fifths seen once. Sequencing was performed on peripheral blood. Every receptor here comes from a man aged 55 to 70 with active or convalescent COVID-19.

The DNA of the CDR3 is TGTGCCAGCAGCCGGGACAGGACCTACGAGCAGTACTTC. The encoded protein is CASSRDRTYEQYF. V and J are TRBV11-2 and TRBJ2-7; 8 nucleotides line up with TRBD1. This CDR3 is 13 amino acids long. The V gene's germline CDR1 is SGHAT and CDR2 FQNNGV. Germline trimming cut 5 bases from V and 2 bases from J; bases unmatched to any gene: 2.

The chain links TRBV28 to TRBJ1-2; TRBD1 is a possible D gene (5 bases). This CDR3 has 14 amino acids. The germline V and J ends were trimmed by 10 bases and 5 bases, with 20 bases remaining between them. Germline V CDR1 and CDR2: MDHEN, SYDVKM. CDR3: CATPLARGFYGYTF. The DNA for the CDR3 is TGTGCCACGCCACTAGCTAGGGGATTTTATGGCTACACCTTC.

The rearrangement links TRBV7-7 to TRBJ1-1, with D perhaps matching TRBD1 (6 bases). CDR1 is SSHAT, CDR2 FNYEAQ, per germline (reference sequence). The CDR3 extends over 15 amino acids. V shed 5 bases and J shed 0 bases, with 13 bases lying between them. This chain's CDR3 is CASSPPQGMNTEAFF. In DNA, the CDR3 is TGTGCCAGCAGCCCCCCACAGGGCATGAACACTGAAGCTTTCTTT.

A single count supports this clone. This chain links TRBV6-2 or TRBV6-3 with TRBJ2-3; TRBD2 agrees at 9 bases. V gave up 4 bases and J gave up 1 base; unmatched junction bases: 6. Germline values: CDR1 MNHEY, CDR2 SVGEGT. This CDR3 contains 16 residues. The CDR3 is CASSSSGRYGTDTQYF. For the CDR3, the DNA is TGTGCCAGCAGTTCGAGCGGGAGGTACGGCACAGATACGCAGTATTTT.

DNA for the CDR3: TGTGCCAGCTCACTCACGACAGGTTGGGAAAAGACCCAGTACTTC. It is translated as CASSLTTGWEKTQYF. The chain joins TRBV18 to TRBJ2-5; TRBD1 might be the D (6 bases). Germline V gene sequence: CDR1 KGHSH, CDR2 LQKENI. The V gene lost 4 bases and the J gene lost 6 bases, with 18 bases spanning the gap. The CDR3 loop spans 15 amino acids.

J is TRBJ2-5 and V is TRBV5-1; TRBD2 might be the D (6 bases). The germline V gene has CDR1 SGHRS and CDR2 YFSETQ. The V and J ends lost 5 bases and 6 bases respectively, with 20 bases between them. The length of the CDR3 is 15 residues. This CDR3 reads CASSWRDDFSKTQYF. The CDR3 coding sequence is TGCGCCAGCAGTTGGCGGGACGACTTTTCTAAGACCCAGTACTTC.

V is TRBV6-2 or TRBV6-3 and J is TRBJ2-5; TRBD2 agrees at 11 bases. The CDR3 runs 16 residues. Germline CDR1 is MNHEY and CDR2 is SVGEGT. Trimming took 6 bases from V and 1 from J; bases not matched to a gene: 7. The CDR3 sequence is CASSQLAGDAQETQYF. The CDR3, as DNA: TGTGCCAGCAGCCAACTAGCGGGAGATGCCCAAGAGACCCAGTACTTC.

The chain is built from TRBV5-5 and TRBJ2-1; 9 bases line up with TRBD2. The CDR3 sequence is 15 residues long. After removal of 0 bases from V and 8 bases from J, the junction contained 6 bases not matched to a gene. Germline CDR1 and CDR2: SGHKS and YYEKEE (reference sequence). The CDR3 DNA is TGTGCCAGCAGCTTGGATCTAGCGGGAATCTATGAGCAGTTCTTC. It codes for CASSLDLAGIYEQFF.

The V call is TRBV5-4, the J call TRBJ2-5, with 13 bases lining up with TRBD2. This CDR3 is built from 15 residues. Germline CDR1 and CDR2: SGHNT and YYREEE (reference sequence). V shed 4 bases and J 4 bases; nucleotides not matched to a gene: 4. The CDR3 nucleotides read TGTGCCAGCAGCCATACTAGCGGGAGGGGAGAGACCCAGTACTTC. This translates into CASSHTSGRGETQYF. The full variable domain, in which reference TRBV5-4 and TRBJ2-5 provide the parts outside the CDR3, is ETGVTQSPTHLIKTRGQQVTLRCSSQSGHNTVSWYQQALGQGPQFIFQYYREEENGRGNFPPRFSGLQFPNYSSELNVNALELDDSALYLCASSHTSGRGETQYFGPGTRLLVL.

The chain carries TRBV3-1 (or the pseudogene TRBV3-2) and TRBJ2-7; D might be TRBD2 (5 bases). The CDR3 is 16 residues long. The ends were cut back, 0 bases at V and 5 bases at J, with 17 bases in the middle. CDR1 is LGHDT, CDR2 YNNKEL, per germline (reference sequence). CDR3 DNA: TGTGCCAGCAGCCAAGATAGCGTAGCCATAAGAGACGAGCAGTACTTC. Encoded protein: CASSQDSVAIRDEQYF.

To note about this clone: At one boundary the junction diverges from the germline segment, which might be a read error. The J gene is TRBJ2-7, the V gene TRBV15; 8 positions match TRBD1. In germline, CDR1 is LNHNV, CDR2 YYDKDF (reference sequence). The CDR3 sequence is 12 residues long. In DNA, the CDR3 is TGTGCCACCAGCAGAGATCAGGACAGGGCCTGCTTC. Residues: CATSRDQDRACF.

The CDR3 coding sequence is TGTGCCAGCAGCCAAGAGGTTTCCACAGGGGCGGGCTACACCTTC. This gives the protein CASSQEVSTGAGYTF. The chain recombines TRBV14 with TRBJ1-2, with 7 bases that match TRBD1. CDR1 SGHDN and CDR2 FVKESK come from the germline V gene. CDR3 size: 15 residues. With 0 bases clipped from V and 8 bases from J, the junction kept 9 bases outside the gene matches. Full variable domain (remainder filled in from reference TRBV14 and TRBJ1-2): EAGVTQFPSHSVIEKGQTVTLRCDPISGHDNLYWYRRVMGKEIKFLLHFVKESKQDESGMPNNRFLAERTGGTYSTLKVQPAELEDSGVYFCASSQEVSTGAGYTFGSGTRLTVV.

This chain joins TRBV12-3 or TRBV12-4 and TRBJ2-3, with 7 bases fitting TRBD1. V shed 1 base and J 5 bases; nucleotides not matched to a gene: 0. This CDR3 comprises 13 residues. The CDR3 region has the DNA TGTGCCAGCAGTTTAGACAGGGGAGATACGCAGTATTTT. This sequence encodes CASSLDRGDTQYF.